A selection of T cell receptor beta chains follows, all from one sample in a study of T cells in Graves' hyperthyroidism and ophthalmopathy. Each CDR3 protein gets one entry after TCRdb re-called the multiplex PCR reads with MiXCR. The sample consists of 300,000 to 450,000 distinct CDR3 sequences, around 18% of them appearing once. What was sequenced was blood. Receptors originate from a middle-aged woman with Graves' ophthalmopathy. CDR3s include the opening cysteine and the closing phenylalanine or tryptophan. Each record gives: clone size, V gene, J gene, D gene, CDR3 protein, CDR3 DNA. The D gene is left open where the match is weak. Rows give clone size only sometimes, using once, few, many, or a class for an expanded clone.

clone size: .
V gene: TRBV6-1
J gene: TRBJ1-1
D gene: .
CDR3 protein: CASSQRGILAFF
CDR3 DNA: TGTGCCAGCAGTCAACGAGGGATCTTAGCTTTCTTT

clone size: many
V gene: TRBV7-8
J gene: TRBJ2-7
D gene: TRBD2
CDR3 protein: CASSQDQREGEQYF
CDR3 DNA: TGTGCCAGCAGCCAGGACCAACGGGAGGGCGAGCAGTACTTC

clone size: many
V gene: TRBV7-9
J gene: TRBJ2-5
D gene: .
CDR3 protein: CASSLETQYF
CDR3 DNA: TGTGCCAGCAGTTTGGAGACCCAGTACTTC

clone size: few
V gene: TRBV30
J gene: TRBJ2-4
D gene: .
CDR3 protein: CAWGVISGRTNIQYF
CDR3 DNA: TGTGCCTGGGGTGTAATCTCCGGCAGGACCAACATTCAGTACTTC

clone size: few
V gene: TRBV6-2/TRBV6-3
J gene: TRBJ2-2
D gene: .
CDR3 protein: CASSPLGQNTGELFF
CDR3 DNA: TGTGCCAGCAGTCCGCTGGGACAGAACACCGGGGAGCTGTTTTTT

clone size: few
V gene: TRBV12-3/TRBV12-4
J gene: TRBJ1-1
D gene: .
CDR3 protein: CASSLRTGQDTEACF
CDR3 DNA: TGTGCCAGCAGTTTGCGTACGGGGCAAGACACTGAAGCTTGCTTT

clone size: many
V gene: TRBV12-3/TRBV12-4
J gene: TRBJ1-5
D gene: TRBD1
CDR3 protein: CASSTGQGENQPQHF
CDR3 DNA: TGTGCCAGCAGTACGGGACAGGGAGAAAATCAGCCCCAGCATTTT

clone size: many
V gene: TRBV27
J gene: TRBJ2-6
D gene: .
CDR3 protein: CASRLKSGGGANVLTF
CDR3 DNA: TGTGCCAGCAGGCTTAAATCAGGGGGGGGGGCCAACGTCCTGACTTTC

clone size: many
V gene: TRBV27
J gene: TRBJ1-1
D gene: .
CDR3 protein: CASTEARGNTEAFF
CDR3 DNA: TGTGCCAGCACCGAGGCCAGGGGTAACACTGAAGCTTTCTTT

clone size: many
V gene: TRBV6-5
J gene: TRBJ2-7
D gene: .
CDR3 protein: CASSILPVDRQYF
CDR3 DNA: TGTGCCAGCAGCATCCTACCCGTGGACAGGCAGTACTTC

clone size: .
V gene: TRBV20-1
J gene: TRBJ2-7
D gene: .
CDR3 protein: CSAPGGDVIHEQYF
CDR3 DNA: TGCAGTGCTCCCGGAGGGGACGTTATCCACGAGCAGTACTTC

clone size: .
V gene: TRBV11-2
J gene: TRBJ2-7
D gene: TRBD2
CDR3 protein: CASRRPGAGGPVEQYF
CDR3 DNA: TGTGCCAGCAGACGACCTGGCGCGGGAGGGCCGGTCGAGCAGTACTTC

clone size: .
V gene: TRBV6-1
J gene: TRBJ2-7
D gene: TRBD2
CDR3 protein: CASSTDPAGGEQYF
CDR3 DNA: TGTGCCAGCAGCACAGACCCAGCGGGGGGGGAGCAGTACTTC

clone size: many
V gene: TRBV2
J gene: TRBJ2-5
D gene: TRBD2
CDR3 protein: CASSSGRGQETQYF
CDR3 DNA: TGTGCCAGCAGTAGCGGGAGGGGCCAAGAGACCCAGTACTTC

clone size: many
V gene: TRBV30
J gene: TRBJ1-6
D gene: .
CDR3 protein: CAWTGGNSPLHF
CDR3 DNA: TGTGCCTGGACCGGGGGGAATTCACCCCTCCACTTT

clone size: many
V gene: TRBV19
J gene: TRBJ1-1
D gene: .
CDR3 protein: CASNYRDTRWEAFF
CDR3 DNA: TGTGCCAGTAACTACCGGGACACTCGTTGGGAGGCTTTCTTT

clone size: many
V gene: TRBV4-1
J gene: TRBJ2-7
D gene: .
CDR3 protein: CASGAFTTGTTIYEQYF
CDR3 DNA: TGCGCCAGCGGAGCTTTCACAACCGGGACAACCATCTACGAGCAGTACTTC

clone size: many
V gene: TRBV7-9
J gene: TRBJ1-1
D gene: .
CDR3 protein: CASSLGSGDTEAFF
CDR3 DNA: TGTGCCAGCAGCTTAGGATCCGGGGACACTGAAGCTTTCTTT

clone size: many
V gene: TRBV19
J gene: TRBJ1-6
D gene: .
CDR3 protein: CASSPQDGAPLHF
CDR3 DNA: TGTGCCAGTAGTCCCCAAGACGGTGCACCCCTCCACTTT

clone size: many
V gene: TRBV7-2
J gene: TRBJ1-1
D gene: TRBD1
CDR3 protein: CASSLTRDRSEAFF
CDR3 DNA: TGTGCCAGCAGCTTAACCCGGGACAGATCGGAAGCTTTCTTT

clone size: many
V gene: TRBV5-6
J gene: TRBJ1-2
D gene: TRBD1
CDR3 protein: CASSLRTGGLIVYGYTF
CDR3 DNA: TGTGCCAGCAGCCTTCGGACAGGGGGCTTAATCGTCTATGGCTACACCTTC

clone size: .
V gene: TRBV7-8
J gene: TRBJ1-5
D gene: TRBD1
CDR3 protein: CASSLAVVTGPSNQPQHF
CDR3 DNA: TGTGCCAGCAGCTTAGCGGTCGTGACAGGGCCTAGCAATCAGCCCCAGCATTTT

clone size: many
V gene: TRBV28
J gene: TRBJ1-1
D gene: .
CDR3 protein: CASRTGNTEAFF
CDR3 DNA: TGTGCCAGCAGAACGGGGAACACTGAAGCTTTCTTT

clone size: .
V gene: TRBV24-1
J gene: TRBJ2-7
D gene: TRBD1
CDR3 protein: CAAGTGGYEQYF
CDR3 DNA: TGTGCCGCGGGGACAGGGGGTTACGAGCAGTACTTC

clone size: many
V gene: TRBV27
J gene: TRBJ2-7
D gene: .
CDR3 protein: CASSFISQGFGSYEQYF
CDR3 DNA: TGTGCCAGCAGCTTCATCTCACAGGGTTTCGGGTCCTACGAGCAGTACTTC

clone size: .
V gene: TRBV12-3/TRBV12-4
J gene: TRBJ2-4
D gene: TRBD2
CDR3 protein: CASSWGRTSGAKNLQYF
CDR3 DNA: TGTGCCAGCAGTTGGGGACGGACTAGCGGAGCCAAAAACCTTCAGTACTTC

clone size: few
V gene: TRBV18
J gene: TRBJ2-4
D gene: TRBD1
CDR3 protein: CASSPRTGGDIQYF
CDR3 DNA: TGTGCCAGCTCACCACGGACAGGTGGGGACATTCAGTACTTC

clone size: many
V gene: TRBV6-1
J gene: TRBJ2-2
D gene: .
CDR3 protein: CASSPRELTGELFF
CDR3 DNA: TGTGCCAGCAGTCCTCGGGAGCTCACCGGGGAGCTGTTTTTT

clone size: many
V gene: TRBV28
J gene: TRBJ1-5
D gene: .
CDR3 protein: CATDRSNRPQHF
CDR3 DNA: TGTGCCACCGACAGGAGCAATCGGCCCCAGCATTTT

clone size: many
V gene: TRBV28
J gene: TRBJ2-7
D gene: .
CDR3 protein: CASSFAGTYEQYF
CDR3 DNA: TGTGCCAGCAGTTTTGCTGGAACCTACGAGCAGTACTTC

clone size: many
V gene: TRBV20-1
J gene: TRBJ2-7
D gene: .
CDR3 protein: CSASSEATYEQYF
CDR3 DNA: TGCAGTGCTAGTTCAGAGGCGACCTACGAGCAGTACTTC

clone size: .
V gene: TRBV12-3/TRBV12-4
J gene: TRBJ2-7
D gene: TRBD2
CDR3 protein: CASSSERDGYEQYF
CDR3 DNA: TGTGCCAGCAGTTCTGAGCGGGACGGCTACGAGCAGTACTTC

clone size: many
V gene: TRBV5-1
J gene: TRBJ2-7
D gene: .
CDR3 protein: CASSLVWNEQYF
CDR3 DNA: TGTGCCAGCAGCTTAGTCTGGAACGAGCAGTACTTC

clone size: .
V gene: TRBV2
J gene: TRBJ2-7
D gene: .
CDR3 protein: CASIELPITYEQYF
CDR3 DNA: TGTGCCAGCATTGAGCTCCCAATTACCTACGAGCAGTACTTC

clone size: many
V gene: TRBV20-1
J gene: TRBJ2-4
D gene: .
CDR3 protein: CSARAGAAKNIQYF
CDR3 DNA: TGCAGTGCTAGAGCGGGTGCAGCCAAAAACATTCAGTACTTC

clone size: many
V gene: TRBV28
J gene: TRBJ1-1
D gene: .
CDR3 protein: CASRISGTPNTEAFF
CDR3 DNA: TGTGCCAGCAGGATCTCCGGGACACCCAACACTGAAGCTTTCTTT

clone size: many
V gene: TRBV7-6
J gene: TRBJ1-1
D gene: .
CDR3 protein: CASSLDRYGSSEAFF
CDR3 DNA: TGTGCCAGCAGCTTAGACCGATACGGAAGTTCTGAAGCTTTCTTT

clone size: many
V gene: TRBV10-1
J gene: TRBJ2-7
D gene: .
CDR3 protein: CASGLRGTFCYEQYF
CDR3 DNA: TGCGCCAGCGGCCTGAGGGGGACTTTCTGCTACGAGCAGTACTTC

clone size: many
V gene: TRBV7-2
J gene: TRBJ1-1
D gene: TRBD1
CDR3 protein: CASSPYRGRGTEAFF
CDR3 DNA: TGTGCCAGCAGCCCTTACAGGGGGCGAGGTACTGAAGCTTTCTTT

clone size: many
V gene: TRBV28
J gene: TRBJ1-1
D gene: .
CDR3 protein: CASSFRTMNTEAFF
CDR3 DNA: TGTGCCAGCAGTTTTCGAACGATGAACACTGAAGCTTTCTTT

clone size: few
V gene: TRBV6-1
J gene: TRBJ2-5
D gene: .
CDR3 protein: CATLDFLETQYF
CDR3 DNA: TGTGCCACCCTTGATTTTTTGGAGACCCAGTACTTC

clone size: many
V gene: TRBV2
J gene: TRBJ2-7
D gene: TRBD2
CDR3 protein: CASSDASGAYEQYF
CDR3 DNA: TGTGCCAGCAGTGACGCTAGCGGGGCCTACGAGCAGTACTTC

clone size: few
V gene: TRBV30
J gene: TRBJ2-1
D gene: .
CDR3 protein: CASSASSYNEQFF
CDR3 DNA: TGTGCCTCGTCGGCTTCGTCCTACAATGAGCAGTTCTTC

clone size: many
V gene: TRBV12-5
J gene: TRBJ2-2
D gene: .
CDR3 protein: CASGLEAVNTGELFF
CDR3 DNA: TGTGCTAGTGGTTTGGAGGCAGTGAACACCGGGGAGCTGTTTTTT

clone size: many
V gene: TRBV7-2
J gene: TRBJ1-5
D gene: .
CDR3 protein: CASSPGQSINQPQHF
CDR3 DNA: TGTGCCAGCAGCCCCGGACAGTCCATTAATCAGCCCCAGCATTTT

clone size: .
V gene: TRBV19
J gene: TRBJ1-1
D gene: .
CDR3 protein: CASSIERGTEAFF
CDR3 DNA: TGTGCCAGTAGTATAGAAAGGGGGACTGAAGCTTTCTTT